This T cell receptor (beta chain) stems from a study of blood T cell repertoires in COVID-19. At the level of the study: From the United States, Italy and Spain came samples of acute and convalescent COVID-19. From T cells, B-cell-depleted T cells, or PBMCs came the material, which was cDNA or gDNA.

Original handling: Scientists estimated how many nucleated cells there were by amplifying reference gene primers. Assay used: immunoSEQ multiplex PCR; TCRdb lists only in-frame clones, some missing. D and trimming were read from the DNA, whereas the V and J calls and clone size are those reported in that table. This sample has about 70,000 clones, with approximately 86% found just once. The CDR3 spans 13 residues. Deletions cut 3 bases from V and 7 bases from J, with 12 bases between. The genes are TRBV12-3 or TRBV12-4 and TRBJ1-2, with D hard to call. The specimen sequenced was peripheral blood. The TCR originated in a woman in her fifties or sixties with acute or convalescent COVID-19. CDR3 bases: TGTGCCAGCAGTTTTCCCATGCGGCTTGGCTACACCTTC. This translates into CASSFPMRLGYTF.